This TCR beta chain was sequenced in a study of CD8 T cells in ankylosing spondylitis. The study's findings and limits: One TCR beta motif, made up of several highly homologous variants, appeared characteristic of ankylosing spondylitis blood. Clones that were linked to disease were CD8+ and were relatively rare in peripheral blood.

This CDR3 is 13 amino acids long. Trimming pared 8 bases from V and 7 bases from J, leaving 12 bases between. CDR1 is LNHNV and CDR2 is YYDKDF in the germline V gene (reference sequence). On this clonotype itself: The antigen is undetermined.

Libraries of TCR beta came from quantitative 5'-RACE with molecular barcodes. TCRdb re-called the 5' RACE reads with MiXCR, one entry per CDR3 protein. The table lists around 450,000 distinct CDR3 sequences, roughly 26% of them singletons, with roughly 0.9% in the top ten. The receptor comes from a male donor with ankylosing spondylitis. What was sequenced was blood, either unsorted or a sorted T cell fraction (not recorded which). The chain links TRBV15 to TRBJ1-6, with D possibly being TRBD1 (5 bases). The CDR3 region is CATASGQNSPLHF. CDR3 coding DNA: TGTGCCACCGCATCAGGGCAAAATTCACCCCTCCACTTT.